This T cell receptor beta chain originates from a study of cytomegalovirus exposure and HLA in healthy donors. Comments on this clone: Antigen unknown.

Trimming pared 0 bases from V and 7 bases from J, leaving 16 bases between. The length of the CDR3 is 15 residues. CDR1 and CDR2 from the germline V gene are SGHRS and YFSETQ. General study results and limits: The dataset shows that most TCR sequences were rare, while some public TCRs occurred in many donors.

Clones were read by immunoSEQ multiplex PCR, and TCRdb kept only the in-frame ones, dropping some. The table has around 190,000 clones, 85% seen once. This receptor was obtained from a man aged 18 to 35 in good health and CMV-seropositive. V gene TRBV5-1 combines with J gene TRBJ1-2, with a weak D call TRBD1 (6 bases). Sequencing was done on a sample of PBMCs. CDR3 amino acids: CASSLGRDTPSGYTF. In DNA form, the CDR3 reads TGCGCCAGCAGCTTGGGCAGGGACACCCCTAGTGGCTACACCTTC.